This TCR beta chain comes out of a study of T-cell reconstitution after alpha-beta-depleted transplantation in children. Unique molecular identifiers were incorporated during preparation of the TCRbeta library. From the PCR reads, TCRdb called clonotypes with MiXCR, one entry per CDR3 protein. The repertoire holds approximately 520,000 distinct CDR3 sequences, with about 10% as singletons. In its sample, this clonotype was seen a few times. The specimen comprised PBMCs, mostly from graft donor cells, sampled 180 days after TCRalphabeta/CD19-depleted stem cell transplant. This TCR derives from a female patient aged 2-15 years who had a stem cell transplant for aplastic anemia, so the T cells may come from the graft donor.

The CDR3 here is CSATNRGENIQYF. The CDR3 nucleotides read TGCAGTGCTACCAACAGGGGCGAAAACATTCAGTACTTC. The chain has TRBV20-1 and TRBJ2-4; 7 nucleotides agree with TRBD1. V lost 4 bases and J lost 5; bases outside the gene matches: 5. The CDR3 covers 13 residues. In germline, CDR1 is DFQATT, CDR2 SNEGSKA (reference sequence).